These 10 T cell receptor beta chains came from one sample sequenced in a study of a mutant IDH1 vaccine in newly diagnosed glioma. For these receptors, no antigen is known. Time point reported: week 47, end of study. With topical imiquimod, each dose of the vaccine consisted of 300 ug of mutant IDH1 20-mer peptide. The repertoire was sequenced with immunoSEQ multiplex PCR; TCRdb's copy has only in-frame clones and lacks some. Among tens of thousands of clones, roughly nine tenths were seen once, and the ten largest hold approximately 2%. The specimen comprised PBMCs, sampled from a glioma patient whose treatment included an IDH1 peptide vaccine. These receptors all stem from a man aged 40-49 years with glioma.

The chain uses TRBV5-5 and TRBJ2-2; D remains ambiguous. This CDR3 is built from 13 residues. Germline assignment: CDR1 SGHKS and CDR2 YYEKEE (reference sequence). V lost 1 base, J lost 5 bases, and 6 bases lay in between. The CDR3 loop reads CASSLYFTGELFF. The CDR3, as DNA: TGTGCCAGCAGCTTGTACTTTACCGGGGAGCTGTTTTTT.

The gene calls are TRBV28 and TRBJ1-2, with D tentatively TRBD1 (6 bases). The V gene lost 3 bases and the J gene lost 2 bases, with 7 bases spanning the gap. Germline CDR1 MDHEN, CDR2 SYDVKM. The CDR3 runs 13 residues. CDR3: CASSLTGNYGYTF. CDR3 coding DNA: TGTGCCAGCAGTTTGACAGGAAACTATGGCTACACCTTC.

CDR3 region: CASSEKENNEQFF. DNA of the CDR3: TGTGCCAGCAGTGAAAAGGAAAACAATGAGCAGTTCTTC. The J gene is TRBJ2-1, the V gene TRBV25-1; D is unclear. The CDR3 length is 13 residues. The ends were cut back, 2 bases at V and 5 bases at J, with 7 bases in the middle. CDR1 is MGHDK, CDR2 SYGVNS, per germline.

This sequence joins TRBV6-5 and TRBJ2-2; the match to TRBD1 covers 9 bases. CDR1 is MNHEY, CDR2 SVGAGI, per germline. CDR3 length: 15 residues. With 2 bases clipped from V and 5 bases from J, the junction kept 3 bases outside the gene matches. The CDR3 sequence is CASSYRDRVTGELFF. Written as DNA, the CDR3 is TGTGCCAGCAGTTACCGGGACAGGGTTACCGGGGAGCTGTTTTTT.

V and J are TRBV28 and TRBJ1-3; D remains unclear. The CDR3 length is 14 residues. Germline V CDR1 and CDR2: MDHEN, SYDVKM. Trimming took off 3 bases at V and 0 bases at J, with 6 bases between the two ends. The CDR3 sequence: CASSLHNSGNTIYF. In nucleotides, the CDR3 is TGTGCCAGCAGTTTGCACAACTCTGGAAACACCATATATTTT.

The chain uses TRBV30 and TRBJ2-5, with D unresolved. V lost 0 bases and J 5 bases, leaving 4 bases between the germline ends. This CDR3 comprises 11 residues. The germline V gene has CDR1 GTSNPN and CDR2 SVGIG (reference sequence). Written as DNA, the CDR3 is TGTGCCTGGAGTGTAGGCGAGACCCAGTACTTC. Translated, it gives CAWSVGETQYF.

The chain couples TRBV7-2 to TRBJ1-3; the match to TRBD1 covers 10 bases. Trimming removed 5 bases from V and 7 bases from J; junction bases left unmatched: 8. CDR3 length equals 15 residues. CDR1 and CDR2 (germline): SGHTA, FQGNSA. CDR3 nucleotides: TGTGCCAGCAGCGTATACCCGGGACAGGGGAACACCATATATTTT. Protein sequence: CASSVYPGQGNTIYF. The complete variable domain, with remaining parts taken from reference TRBV7-2 and TRBJ1-3, reads GAGVSQSPSNKVTEKGKDVELRCDPISGHTALYWYRQSLGQGLEFLIYFQGNSAPDKSGLPSDRFSAERTGGSVSTLTIQRTQQEDSAVYLCASSVYPGQGNTIYFGEGSWLTVV.

The chain is built from TRBV10-2 and TRBJ2-2; D perhaps matches TRBD2 (6 bases). This CDR3 has 16 amino acids. Germline V gene lookup returns CDR1 WSHSY and CDR2 SAAADI. Trimming removed 0 bases from V and 4 bases from J, with 12 bases in between. CDR3 region: CASSESYGGATGELFF. In DNA, the CDR3 is TGCGCCAGCAGTGAGTCTTACGGGGGAGCCACCGGGGAGCTGTTTTTT.

The chain combines TRBV7-8 with TRBJ2-1; no definite D call. Germline CDR1 reads SGHVS; CDR2 reads FQNEAQ. The germline V and J ends were trimmed by 0 bases and 7 bases, with 4 bases remaining between them. This CDR3 is built from 12 residues. The CDR3 loop is CASSLARNEQFF. The CDR3 region has the DNA TGTGCCAGCAGCTTAGCGCGGAATGAGCAGTTCTTC.

The genes are TRBV5-1 and TRBJ2-5; 7 bases agree with TRBD1. The V gene end was trimmed by 4 bases and the J gene end by 9 bases; junction bases not matched to a gene: 9. CDR1 SGHRS and CDR2 YFSETQ come from the germline V gene. The CDR3 covers 13 residues. The CDR3 sequence is CASSLGTVRAQYF. The CDR3 nucleotides read TGCGCCAGCAGCCTCGGGACAGTCCGGGCCCAGTACTTC.